These 10 T cell receptor beta chains were all obtained from the same sample, sequenced in a study of T cell responses to AZD1222 COVID-19 vaccine. Sequenced by immunoSEQ multiplex PCR; TCRdb stores in-frame clones only, minus some. The sample includes under 70,000 clones, about 80% of them seen just once. The sample here was peripheral blood, taken 28 days after the second AZD1222 dose. The receptors originated from an adult who received the AZD1222 COVID-19 vaccine.

This clone was found a few times. The genes are TRBV14 and TRBJ2-1; D possibly corresponds to TRBD2 (5 bases). The CDR3 runs to 16 residues. V lost 3 bases and J 0 bases, leaving 12 bases between the germline ends. The germline V gene encodes CDR1 SGHDN and CDR2 FVKESK. CDR3 sequence reads: CASSHGSALSYNEQFF. CDR3 sequence (DNA): TGTGCCAGCAGCCATGGTAGCGCCCTCTCCTACAATGAGCAGTTCTTC.

This chain uses TRBV28 with TRBJ1-2, with D uncertain. The V gene lost 4 bases and the J gene lost 8 bases, with 26 bases spanning the gap. The CDR3 is 17 residues long. Germline CDR1 reads MDHEN; CDR2 reads SYDVKM. The CDR3 DNA sequence: TGTGCCAGCAGTTCATCCCCCCTCGGGCAGGCATTTGGGGGCTACACCTTC. Its protein product is CASSSSPLGQAFGGYTF.

The chain carries TRBV18 and TRBJ1-1; 9 bases align to TRBD1. V lost 0 bases to trimming and J lost 1 base; unmatched junction nucleotides: 3. Germline V gene sequence: CDR1 KGHSH, CDR2 LQKENI. The CDR3 totals 16 residues. DNA of the CDR3: TGTGCCAGCTCACCACCGCGGGGACAGGGGAACACTGAAGCTTTCTTT. It codes for CASSPPRGQGNTEAFF.

The chain carries TRBV19 and TRBJ2-3; D remains unclear. Deletions cut 10 bases from V and 10 bases from J, with 9 bases between. This CDR3 has 9 amino acids. Germline V lookup: CDR1 LNHDA, CDR2 SQIVND (reference sequence). As DNA, the CDR3 is TGTGCCATACAGTCTTCGCAGTATTTT. Translating gives CAIQSSQYF.

This chain connects TRBV29-1 to TRBJ1-1, with D perhaps matching TRBD1 (5 bases). The CDR3 contains 13 residues. Between the trimmed V and J ends, which lost 5 bases and 0 bases, there was a span of 10 bases. CDR1 SQVTM and CDR2 ANQGSEA come from the germline V gene. The CDR3: CSVRRGLNTEAFF. DNA of the CDR3: TGCAGCGTTAGACGGGGGTTGAACACTGAAGCTTTCTTT.

The chain recombines TRBV11-2 with TRBJ2-5, with no clear D. V gave up 3 bases and J gave up 2 bases, with 19 bases separating them. Germline CDR1 and CDR2: SGHAT and FQNNGV. The length of the CDR3 is 17 residues. The DNA for the CDR3 is TGTGCCAGCAGCTTCCTCCAGACACCCCGGCCACAAGAGACCCAGTACTTC. It encodes CASSFLQTPRPQETQYF.

The chain employs TRBV11-2 and TRBJ1-1; D possibly corresponds to TRBD1 (6 bases). Trimming pared 2 bases from V and 1 base from J, leaving 8 bases between. Germline CDR1 is SGHAT and CDR2 is FQNNGV. The CDR3 extends over 14 amino acids. CDR3 in DNA: TGTGCCAGCAGCTTAAGAGGGGGGAACACTGAAGCTTTCTTT. Protein: CASSLRGGNTEAFF.

This clone was observed once. V gene TRBV2 combines with J gene TRBJ1-6, with 7 nucleotides matching TRBD1. The CDR3 is made up of 15 amino acids. V lost 3 bases and J lost 7; bases outside the gene matches: 6. From germline, CDR1 is SNHLY and CDR2 FYNNEI. The CDR3 loop reads CASSEMSGGNSPLHF. CDR3 nucleotide sequence: TGTGCCAGCAGTGAGATGTCAGGGGGGAATTCACCCCTCCACTTT.

This chain connects TRBV7-2 to TRBJ1-3; 9 nucleotides align to TRBD1. The germline CDR1 and CDR2 sequences are SGHTA and FQGNSA. V shed 2 bases and J 10 bases; nucleotides not matched to a gene: 6. The CDR3 contains 14 residues. CDR3 DNA: TGTGCCAGCAGCTTAAATACAGGGGGCGGTACCATATATTTT. Translation gives CASSLNTGGGTIYF.

This sequence joins TRBV27 and TRBJ2-3; 7 bases map to TRBD1. Trimming at V came to 5 bases and at J to 4 bases, leaving 6 bases not matched to a gene. The germline gives CDR1 MNHEY, CDR2 SMNVEV (reference sequence). This CDR3 has 14 amino acids. The CDR3: CASSATTGADTQYF. CDR3 nucleotide sequence: TGTGCCAGCAGTGCGACAACAGGGGCAGATACGCAGTATTTT.